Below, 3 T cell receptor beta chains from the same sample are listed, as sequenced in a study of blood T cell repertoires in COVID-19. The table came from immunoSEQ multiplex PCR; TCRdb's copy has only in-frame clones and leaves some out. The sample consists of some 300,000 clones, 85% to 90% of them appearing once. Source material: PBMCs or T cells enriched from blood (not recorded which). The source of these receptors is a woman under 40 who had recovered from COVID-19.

CDR3 coding DNA: TGTGCCAGCAGCCGCGGGACTAGCGGCTACAATGAGCAGTTCTTC. Translated, it gives CASSRGTSGYNEQFF. The chain joins TRBV11-3 to TRBJ2-1, with 11 bases that match TRBD2. The ends lost 5 bases at V and 3 bases at J; junction bases unmatched: 3. The CDR3 loop spans 15 amino acids. Germline V lookup: CDR1 SGHNT, CDR2 YENEEA.

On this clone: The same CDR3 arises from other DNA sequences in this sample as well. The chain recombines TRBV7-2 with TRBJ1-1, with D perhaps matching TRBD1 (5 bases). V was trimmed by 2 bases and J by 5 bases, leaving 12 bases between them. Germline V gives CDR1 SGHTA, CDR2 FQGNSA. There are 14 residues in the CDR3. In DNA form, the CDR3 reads TGTGCCAGCAGCTTACGGGGGGGAAGAACTGAAGCTTTCTTT. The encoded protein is CASSLRGGRTEAFF.

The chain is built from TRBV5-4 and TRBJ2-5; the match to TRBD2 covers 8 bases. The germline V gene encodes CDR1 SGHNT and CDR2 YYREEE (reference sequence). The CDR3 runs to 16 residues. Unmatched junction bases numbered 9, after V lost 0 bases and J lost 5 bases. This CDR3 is CASSLDPAGAWETQYF. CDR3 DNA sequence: TGTGCCAGCAGCTTGGATCCAGCGGGAGCTTGGGAGACCCAGTACTTC.